One and the same sample provided the 18 T cell receptor beta chains below, sequenced in a study of blood T cell repertoires in COVID-19. The protocol was immunoSEQ multiplex PCR, while the TCRdb copy is restricted to in-frame clones and leaves out a portion. This table has about 140,000 clones, approximately 80% appearing once. Sequenced input: peripheral blood. These TCRs come from a man in his fifties or sixties with acute or convalescent COVID-19.

This rearrangement joins TRBV5-5 to TRBJ2-1; D possibly corresponds to TRBD1 (7 bases). Germline CDR1 SGHKS, CDR2 YYEKEE (reference sequence). V was trimmed by 7 bases and J by 3 bases, leaving 14 bases between them. This CDR3 region has 14 residues. Here the CDR3 DNA reads TGTGCCAGCCAAAGCAGGGGGGACTACAATGAGCAGTTCTTC. It encodes CASQSRGDYNEQFF.

Written as DNA, the CDR3 is TGCGCCAGCAGCAGTAGCGGGGCCACAGATACGCAGTATTTT. Translating gives CASSSSGATDTQYF. V gene TRBV10-1 combines with J gene TRBJ2-3; 8 bases align to TRBD2. The germline CDR1 and CDR2 sequences are WNHNN and SYGVQD (reference sequence). Trimming cost V 6 bases and J 2 bases; bases outside gene matches: 4. The CDR3 runs 14 residues.

This chain links TRBV1 with TRBJ2-7; the table's D call TRBD1 went unverified against the DNA. TRBV1 constitutes a pseudogene. This CDR3 spans 15 amino acids. The CDR3 is CTSSQPWTGLYEQYV. In DNA, the CDR3 is TGCACCAGCAGCCAACCGTGGACAGGGCTCTACGAGCAGTACGTC.

This clone was seen a handful of times. The rearrangement links TRBV5-4 to TRBJ1-3; D uncertain. In germline, CDR1 is SGHNT, CDR2 YYREEE (reference sequence). The ends were cut back, 0 bases at V and 4 bases at J, with 14 bases in the middle. This CDR3 has 16 residues. CDR3 DNA: TGTGCCAGCAGCTTGGGGTACGGGTCGGAGGGAAACACCATATATTTT. Amino acid sequence: CASSLGYGSEGNTIYF.

The CDR3 reads CASQRGSSYNEQFF. The CDR3 DNA reads as TGCGCCAGTCAGCGGGGAAGCTCCTACAATGAGCAGTTCTTC. This rearrangement joins TRBV4-1 to TRBJ2-1, with 7 bases identical to TRBD2. CDR1 is MGHRA and CDR2 is YSYEKL in the germline V gene. There are 14 residues in the CDR3. The V segment lost 9 bases and the J segment 0 bases; nucleotides outside the gene matches: 5.

The genes are TRBV5-1 and TRBJ2-6; D possibly corresponds to TRBD2 (7 bases). V was shortened by 0 bases and J by 0 bases, with 16 bases between the two germline ends. Germline V CDR1 and CDR2: SGHRS, YFSETQ. This CDR3 region has 19 residues. CDR3 loop: CASSLAGGGGLSGANVLTF. As DNA, the CDR3 is TGCGCCAGCAGCTTGGCCGGGGGCGGGGGCCTCTCTGGGGCCAACGTCCTGACTTTC.

The chain combines TRBV5-1 with TRBJ1-1; D gene unclear. Trimming took off 1 base at V and 2 bases at J, with 9 bases between the two ends. Germline assignment: CDR1 SGHRS and CDR2 YFSETQ. This CDR3 contains 14 residues. The CDR3 reads CASSLRQANTEAFF. CDR3 nucleotides: TGCGCCAGCAGCTTGAGGCAGGCAAACACTGAAGCTTTCTTT.

This rearrangement joins TRBV30 to TRBJ2-5; D is undetermined. Trimming stripped 2 bases from V and 1 base from J, with 8 bases between. Germline lookup yields CDR1 GTSNPN and CDR2 SVGIG (reference sequence). This CDR3 has 13 amino acids. The CDR3 here is CAWSLHGQETQYF. For the CDR3, the DNA is TGTGCCTGGAGTCTTCACGGCCAAGAGACCCAGTACTTC.

The chain couples TRBV18 to TRBJ2-2, with D possibly being TRBD1 (5 bases). Trimming removed 5 bases from V and 5 bases from J, with 21 bases in between. The CDR3 spans 17 residues. Germline assignment: CDR1 KGHSH and CDR2 LQKENI. CDR3 sequence reads: CASSRGRTSLGTGELFF. CDR3 sequence (DNA): TGTGCCAGCTCAAGAGGACGGACAAGTTTGGGTACCGGGGAGCTGTTTTTT.

This rearrangement joins TRBV5-1 to TRBJ2-5; the D gene is possibly TRBD1 (5 bases). This CDR3 spans 15 amino acids. Germline V gives CDR1 SGHRS, CDR2 YFSETQ. Trimming pared 6 bases from V and 0 bases from J, leaving 15 bases between. The CDR3 nucleotides are TGCGCCAGCAACGACCCCGACAGATACCAAGAGACCCAGTACTTC. It yields the protein CASNDPDRYQETQYF.

The rearrangement joins TRBV3-1 (or the pseudogene TRBV3-2) to TRBJ2-1, with a weak D call TRBD2 (6 bases). The V and J ends lost 2 bases and 3 bases respectively, with 14 bases between them. The CDR3 extends over 16 amino acids. Germline lookup yields CDR1 LGHDT and CDR2 YNNKEL (reference sequence). Here the CDR3 reads CASSQWGDNLYNEQFF. The DNA for the CDR3 is TGTGCCAGCAGCCAATGGGGGGATAACCTCTACAATGAGCAGTTCTTC.

This chain connects TRBV5-6 to TRBJ2-7; 7 bases match TRBD1. With V trimmed by 6 bases and J by 5 bases, 17 bases remained unmatched. Per germline, CDR1 SGHDT and CDR2 YYEEEE. This CDR3 region has 16 residues. The CDR3 nucleotides read TGTGCCAGCACGACACCCTCCATTAACAGGGGCAACGAGCAGTACTTC. It encodes CASTTPSINRGNEQYF.

This chain joins TRBV28 and TRBJ1-4; a weak D match, TRBD1 (6 bases). Germline CDR1 reads MDHEN; CDR2 reads SYDVKM. The CDR3 runs 15 residues. V was clipped by 2 bases and J by 8 bases, with 15 bases between them. CDR3 sequence: CASSLVAGGREKLFF. The CDR3 DNA follows: TGTGCCAGCAGTTTAGTCGCGGGGGGGCGGGAAAAACTGTTTTTT.

The chain combines TRBV5-1 with TRBJ2-2; 8 bases align to TRBD1. Trimming took 7 bases from V and 6 from J; bases not matched to a gene: 11. Germline values: CDR1 SGHRS, CDR2 YFSETQ. CDR3 length equals 15 residues. The CDR3 region is CASAKATGDSGELFF. Here the CDR3 DNA reads TGCGCCAGCGCCAAGGCGACAGGGGACTCCGGGGAGCTGTTTTTT.

V usage is TRBV11-2 and J usage is TRBJ2-2, with D unresolved. Germline values: CDR1 SGHAT, CDR2 FQNNGV. Trimming stripped 5 bases from V and 2 bases from J, with 9 bases between. This CDR3 is built from 14 residues. The CDR3 here is CASSRSQNTGELFF. The CDR3, as DNA: TGTGCCAGCAGCCGCAGTCAAAACACCGGGGAGCTGTTTTTT.

This chain connects TRBV5-1 to TRBJ2-3; 7 bases line up with TRBD1. The CDR3 length is 16 residues. In germline, CDR1 is SGHRS, CDR2 YFSETQ. Trimming removed 2 bases from V and 1 base from J; junction bases left unmatched: 7. The CDR3: CASSFDPGTGTDTQYF. CDR3 in DNA: TGCGCCAGCAGCTTTGACCCCGGGACAGGCACAGATACGCAGTATTTT.

CDR3 coding DNA: TGCGCCAGCAGTGCGAGCGGGTCCTCCGGGAATGAGCAGTTCTTC. Protein: CASSASGSSGNEQFF. The chain employs TRBV5-1 and TRBJ2-1; possible D gene TRBD2, 6 bases. The CDR3 has 15 residues. V dropped 5 bases and J dropped 7 bases, with 19 bases sitting between them. Germline assignment: CDR1 SGHRS and CDR2 YFSETQ.

The chain carries TRBV10-2 and TRBJ1-5; possibly TRBD1 for D (5 bases). The germline CDR1 and CDR2 sequences are WSHSY and SAAADI. CDR3 length: 14 amino acids. The V gene lost 8 bases and the J gene lost 7 bases, with 18 bases spanning the gap. The CDR3 sequence: CASQRGGFLQPQHF. For the CDR3, the DNA is TGCGCCAGCCAGCGTGGGGGGTTCTTACAGCCCCAGCATTTT.